Listed below are T cell receptor beta chains from one sample, sequenced in a study of shared clonotypes between healthy human individuals. Method: immunoSEQ multiplex PCR; TCRdb's copy keeps in-frame clones and lacks some. In the table there are fewer than 850,000 clones, around 72% of which are singletons. The sample taken for sequencing was memory CD4+ T cells sorted from blood. The receptors originated from a woman aged 25 to 39 in good health. CDR3s include the opening cysteine and the closing phenylalanine or tryptophan. A D gene is named only where the DNA matches it firmly.

J gene | D gene | V gene | CDR3 protein
TRBJ2-6 | NA | TRBV15 | CATSSDPYSGANVLTF
TRBJ1-3 | NA | TRBV11-2 | CASSRGSSGNTIYF
TRBJ2-1 | TRBD1 | TRBV2 | CASREDRGAYNEQFF
TRBJ1-3 | NA | TRBV7-2 | CASSKRGGDTIYF
TRBJ2-7 | NA | TRBV18 | CASSPPGRLGSYEQYF
TRBJ2-1 | TRBD2 | TRBV6-6 | CASSLAEYNEQFF
TRBJ1-3 | TRBD1 | TRBV2 | CASSAGQENTIYF
TRBJ2-3 | NA | TRBV6-5 | CASSSAPDTQYF
TRBJ2-6 | TRBD1 | TRBV6-1 | CASSGKQGPRPTGANVLTF
NA | NA | TRBV15 | CATSSPYAPSYEQYF
TRBJ1-2 | NA | TRBV27 | CASSPSVGGYTF
TRBJ2-3 | NA | TRBV7-3 | CASSLNADTQYF
TRBJ1-3 | TRBD1 | TRBV29-1 | CSAGGDRAGNTIYF
TRBJ2-1 | TRBD2 | TRBV27 | CASVKWGGLAGQSSYNEQFF
TRBJ2-1 | NA | TRBV28 | CASSSPTSYNEQFF
TRBJ2-7 | TRBD2 | TRBV2 | CASSRITSGPPDEQYF
TRBJ2-3 | TRBD2 | TRBV28 | CASRPGLAGQPAQYF
TRBJ2-1 | NA | TRBV19 | CASEDARGPYNEQFF
TRBJ1-5 | TRBD1 | TRBV6-1 | CASRVTGPNQPQHF
TRBJ2-1 | TRBD2 | TRBV9 | CASSSGAGGYNEQFF
TRBJ2-5 | NA | TRBV7-2 | CASSIRHGAQETQYF
TRBJ2-1 | NA | TRBV4-1 | CASSQEGNEQFF
TRBJ2-1 | TRBD1 | TRBV11-2 | CASTPGQGYNEQFF
TRBJ2-5 | NA | TRBV11-2 | CASSTAQETQYF
TRBJ2-1 | TRBD2 | TRBV15 | CATRTSGRTEQFF
TRBJ2-7 | NA | TRBV21-1 | CASSNGGGNEQYF
TRBJ2-3 | TRBD1 | TRBV2 | CASRGQAISTDTQYF
TRBJ2-3 | NA | TRBV7-9 | CASSPPVDTQYF
TRBJ2-7 | NA | TRBV30 | CAVRPGRSYEQYF
TRBJ1-4 | TRBD1 | TRBV28 | CASSYTGANEKLFF
TRBJ2-7 | NA | TRBV29-1 | CSVRGGTGAYEQYF
TRBJ2-2 | TRBD2 | TRBV5-1 | CASSFGLAGTGELFF
TRBJ2-5 | NA | TRBV6-1 | CAGKLQGGETQYF
TRBJ2-1 | TRBD1 | TRBV28 | CASSPGQGAKNEQFF
TRBJ2-1 | TRBD2 | TRBV5-1 | CASSSSAGAYTDEQFF
TRBJ2-5 | NA | TRBV27 | CASSPTWGLQETQYF
TRBJ1-1 | NA | TRBV18 | CASSPNMNTEAFF
TRBJ2-7 | TRBD2 | TRBV28 | CASSFQRDYEQYF
TRBJ1-1 | TRBD1 | TRBV4-1 | CATRDRPMNTEAFF
TRBJ2-7 | NA | TRBV28 | CASSLRGRSNEQYF
TRBJ2-7 | TRBD1 | TRBV19 | CASSRSGQSYEQYF
TRBJ2-6 | NA | TRBV29-1 | CSVEEGGSGANVLTF
TRBJ1-2 | TRBD1 | TRBV18 | CASSLNDREANYGYTF
TRBJ2-1 | NA | TRBV25-1 | CASSRGRGAVSSYNEQFF
TRBJ2-7 | NA | TRBV2 | CASRKAGVSYEQYF